This note documents a single TCR beta chain sequence. These data are taken from a study of blood T cell repertoires in COVID-19. Per the authors' pipeline: Nucleated cell counts were estimated from reference gene primer amplification. The assay was immunoSEQ multiplex PCR, and TCRdb's table has in-frame clones only and misses some. For V, J and clone size, that table is used; D and trimming come from the DNA. This sample has a few hundred thousand clones, with approximately 89% found just once. In Seattle, patients joined the study during active infection and were tracked longitudinally. Germline assignment: CDR1 SEHNR and CDR2 FQNEAQ (reference sequence). V lost 6 bases and J lost 4; bases outside the gene matches: 2. The CDR3 sequence is 14 residues long.

Sequencing was performed on peripheral blood. This receptor was identified in a woman aged 55-69 years with COVID-19, enrolled during active disease. The chain uses TRBV7-9 and TRBJ2-2, with TRBD1 identical over 10 bases. CDR3 DNA: TGTGCCAGCAGTCGGACAGGGGGCACCGGGGAGCTGTTTTTT. This encodes CASSRTGGTGELFF.